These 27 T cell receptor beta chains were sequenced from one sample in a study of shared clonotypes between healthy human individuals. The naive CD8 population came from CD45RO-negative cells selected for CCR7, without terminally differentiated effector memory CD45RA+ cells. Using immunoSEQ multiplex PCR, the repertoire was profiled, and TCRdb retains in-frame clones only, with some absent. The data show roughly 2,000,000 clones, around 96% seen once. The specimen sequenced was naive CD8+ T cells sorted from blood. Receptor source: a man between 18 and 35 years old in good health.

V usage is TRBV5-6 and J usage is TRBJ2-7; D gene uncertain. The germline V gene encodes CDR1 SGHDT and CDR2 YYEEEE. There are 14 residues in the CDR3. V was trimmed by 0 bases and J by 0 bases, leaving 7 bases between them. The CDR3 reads CASSLGLHSYEQYF. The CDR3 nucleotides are TGTGCCAGCAGCTTGGGCCTCCACTCCTACGAGCAGTACTTC.

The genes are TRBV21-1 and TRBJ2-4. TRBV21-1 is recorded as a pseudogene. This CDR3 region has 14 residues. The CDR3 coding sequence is TGTGCCAGCAGCGGGGTAATAGCCAAAAACATTCAGTACTTC. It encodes CASSGVIAKNIQYF.

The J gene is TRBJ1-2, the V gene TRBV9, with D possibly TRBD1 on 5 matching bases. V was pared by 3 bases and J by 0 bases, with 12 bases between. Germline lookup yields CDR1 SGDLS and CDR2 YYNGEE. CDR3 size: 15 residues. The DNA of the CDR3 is TGTGCCAGCAGCGGGCGGGACGCAGCTAACTATGGCTACACCTTC. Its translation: CASSGRDAANYGYTF.

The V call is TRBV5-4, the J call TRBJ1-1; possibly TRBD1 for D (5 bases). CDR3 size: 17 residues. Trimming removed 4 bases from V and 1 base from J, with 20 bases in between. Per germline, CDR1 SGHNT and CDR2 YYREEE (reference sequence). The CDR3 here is CASSKSGTEEGNTEAFF. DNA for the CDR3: TGTGCCAGCAGCAAGTCAGGGACGGAAGAGGGGAACACTGAAGCTTTCTTT. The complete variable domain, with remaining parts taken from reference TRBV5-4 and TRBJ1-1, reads ETGVTQSPTHLIKTRGQQVTLRCSSQSGHNTVSWYQQALGQGPQFIFQYYREEENGRGNFPPRFSGLQFPNYSSELNVNALELDDSALYLCASSKSGTEEGNTEAFFGQGTRLTVV.

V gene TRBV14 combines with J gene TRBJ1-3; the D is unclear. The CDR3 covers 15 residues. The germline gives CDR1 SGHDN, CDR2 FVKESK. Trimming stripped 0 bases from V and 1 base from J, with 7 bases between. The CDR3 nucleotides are TGTGCCAGCAGCCAAGAATACAGATCTGGAAACACCATATATTTT. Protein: CASSQEYRSGNTIYF. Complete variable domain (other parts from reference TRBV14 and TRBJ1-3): EAGVTQFPSHSVIEKGQTVTLRCDPISGHDNLYWYRRVMGKEIKFLLHFVKESKQDESGMPNNRFLAERTGGTYSTLKVQPAELEDSGVYFCASSQEYRSGNTIYFGEGSWLTVV.

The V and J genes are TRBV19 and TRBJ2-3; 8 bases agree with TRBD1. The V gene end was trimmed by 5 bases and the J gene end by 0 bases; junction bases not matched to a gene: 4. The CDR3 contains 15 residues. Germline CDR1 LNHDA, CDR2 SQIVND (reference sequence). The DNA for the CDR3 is TGTGCCAGTAGTCTGGGGGACAGGAGCACAGATACGCAGTATTTT. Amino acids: CASSLGDRSTDTQYF.

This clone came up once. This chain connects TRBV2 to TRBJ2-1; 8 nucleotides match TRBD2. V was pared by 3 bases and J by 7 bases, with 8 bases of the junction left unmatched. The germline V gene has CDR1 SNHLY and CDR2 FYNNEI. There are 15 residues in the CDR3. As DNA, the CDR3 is TGTGCCAGCAGTGAGGTTAGCGGGATCACGAATGAGCAGTTCTTC. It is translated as CASSEVSGITNEQFF.

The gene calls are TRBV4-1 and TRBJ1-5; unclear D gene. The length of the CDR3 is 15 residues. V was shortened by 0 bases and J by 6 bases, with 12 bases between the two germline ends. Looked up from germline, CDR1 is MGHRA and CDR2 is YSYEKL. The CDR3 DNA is TGCGCCAGCAGCCAAGATCTTTTAGGGTTTCAGCCCCAGCATTTT. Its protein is CASSQDLLGFQPQHF.

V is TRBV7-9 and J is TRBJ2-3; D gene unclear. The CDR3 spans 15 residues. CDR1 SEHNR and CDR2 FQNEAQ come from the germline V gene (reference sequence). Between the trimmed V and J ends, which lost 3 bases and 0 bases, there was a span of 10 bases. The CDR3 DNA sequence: TGTGCCAGCAGCTTGGGTGTTATGAGCACAGATACGCAGTATTTT. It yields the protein CASSLGVMSTDTQYF.

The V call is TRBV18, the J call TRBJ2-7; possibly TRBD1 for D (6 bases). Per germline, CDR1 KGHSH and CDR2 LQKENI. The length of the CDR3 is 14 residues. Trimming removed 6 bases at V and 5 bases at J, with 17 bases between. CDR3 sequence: CASSRPGESDEQYF. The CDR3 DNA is TGTGCCAGCTCCCGCCCAGGGGAGTCTGACGAGCAGTACTTC. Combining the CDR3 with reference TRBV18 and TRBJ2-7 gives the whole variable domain NAGVMQNPRHLVRRRGQEARLRCSPMKGHSHVYWYRQLPEEGLKFMVYLQKENIIDESGMPKERFSAEFPKEGPSILRIQQVVRGDSAAYFCASSRPGESDEQYFGPGTRLTVT.

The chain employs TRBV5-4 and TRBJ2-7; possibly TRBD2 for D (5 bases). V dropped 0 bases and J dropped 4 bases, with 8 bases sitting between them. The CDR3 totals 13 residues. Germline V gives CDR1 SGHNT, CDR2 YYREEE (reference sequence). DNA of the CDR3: TGTGCCAGCAGCTTGGTTTCGGGGTACGAGCAGTACTTC. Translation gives CASSLVSGYEQYF.

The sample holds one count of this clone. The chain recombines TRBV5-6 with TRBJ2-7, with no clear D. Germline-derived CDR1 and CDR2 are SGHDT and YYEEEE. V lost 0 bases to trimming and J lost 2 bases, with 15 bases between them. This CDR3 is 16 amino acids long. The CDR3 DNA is TGTGCCAGCAGCTTGGACAGTCACACGCTGGCCTACGAGCAGTACTTC. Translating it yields CASSLDSHTLAYEQYF.

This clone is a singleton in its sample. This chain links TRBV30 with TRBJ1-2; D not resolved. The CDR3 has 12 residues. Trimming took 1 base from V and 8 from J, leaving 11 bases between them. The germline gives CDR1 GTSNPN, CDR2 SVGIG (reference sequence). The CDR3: CAWSALSGGYTF. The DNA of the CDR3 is TGTGCCTGGAGTGCCCTATCTGGGGGCTACACCTTC.

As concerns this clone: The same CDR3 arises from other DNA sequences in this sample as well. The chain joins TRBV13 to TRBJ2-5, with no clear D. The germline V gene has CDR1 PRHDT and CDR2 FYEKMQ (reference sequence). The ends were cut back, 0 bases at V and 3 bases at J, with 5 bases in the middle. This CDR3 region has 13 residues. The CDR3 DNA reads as TGTGCCAGCAGCTTAGGTCTTGAAGAGACCCAGTACTTC. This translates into CASSLGLEETQYF.

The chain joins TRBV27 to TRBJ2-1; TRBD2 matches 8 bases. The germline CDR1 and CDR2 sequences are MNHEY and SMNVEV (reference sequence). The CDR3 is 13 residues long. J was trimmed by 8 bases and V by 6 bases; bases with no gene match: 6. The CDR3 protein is CASSSDGGDEQFF. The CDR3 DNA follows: TGTGCCAGCAGCTCGGACGGGGGGGATGAGCAGTTCTTC.

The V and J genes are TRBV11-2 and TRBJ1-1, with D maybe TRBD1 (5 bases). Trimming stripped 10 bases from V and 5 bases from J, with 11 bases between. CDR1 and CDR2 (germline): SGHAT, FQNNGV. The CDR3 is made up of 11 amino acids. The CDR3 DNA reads TGTGCCACCCGCTGGGGGACTGAAGCTTTCTTT. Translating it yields CATRWGTEAFF.

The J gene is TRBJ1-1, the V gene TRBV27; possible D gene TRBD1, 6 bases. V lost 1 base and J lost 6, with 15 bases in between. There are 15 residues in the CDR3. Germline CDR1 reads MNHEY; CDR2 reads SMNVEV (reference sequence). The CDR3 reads CASSLYGGGIPEAFF. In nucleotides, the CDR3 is TGTGCCAGCAGTTTATACGGGGGCGGCATCCCTGAAGCTTTCTTT.

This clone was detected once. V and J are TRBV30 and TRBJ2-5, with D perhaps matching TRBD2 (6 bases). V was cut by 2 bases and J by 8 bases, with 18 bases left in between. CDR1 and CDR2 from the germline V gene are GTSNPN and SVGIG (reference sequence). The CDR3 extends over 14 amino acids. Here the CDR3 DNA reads TGTGCCTGGAGTCTCCCGGGACTTTCGTACACCCAGTACTTC. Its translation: CAWSLPGLSYTQYF.

The CDR3 protein is CASSPADENIQYF. CDR3 in DNA: TGCGCCAGCAGCCCTGCGGATGAAAACATTCAGTACTTC. The rearrangement links TRBV4-1 to TRBJ2-4, with D unresolved. The V end was cut by 4 bases, the J end by 5 bases, with 9 bases between. Germline CDR1 reads MGHRA; CDR2 reads YSYEKL. The CDR3 has 13 residues.

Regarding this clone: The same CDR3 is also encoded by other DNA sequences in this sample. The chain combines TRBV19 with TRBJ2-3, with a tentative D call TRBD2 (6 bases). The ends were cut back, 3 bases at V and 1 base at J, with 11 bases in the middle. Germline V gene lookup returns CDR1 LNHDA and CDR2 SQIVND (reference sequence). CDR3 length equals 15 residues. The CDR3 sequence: CASSILAEGTDTQYF. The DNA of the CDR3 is TGTGCCAGTAGTATTTTAGCGGAGGGCACAGATACGCAGTATTTT.

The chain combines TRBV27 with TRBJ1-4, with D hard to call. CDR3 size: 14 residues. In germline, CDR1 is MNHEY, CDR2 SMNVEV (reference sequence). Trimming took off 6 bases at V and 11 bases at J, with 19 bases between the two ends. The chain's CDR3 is CASSPPGAVRKLFF. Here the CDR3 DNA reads TGTGCCAGCAGCCCCCCGGGAGCTGTGCGGAAACTGTTTTTT. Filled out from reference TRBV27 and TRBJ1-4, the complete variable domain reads EAQVTQNPRYLITVTGKKLTVTCSQNMNHEYMSWYRQDPGLGLRQIYYSMNVEVTDKGDVPEGYKVSRKEKRNFPLILESPSPNQTSLYFCASSPPGAVRKLFFGSGTQLSVL.

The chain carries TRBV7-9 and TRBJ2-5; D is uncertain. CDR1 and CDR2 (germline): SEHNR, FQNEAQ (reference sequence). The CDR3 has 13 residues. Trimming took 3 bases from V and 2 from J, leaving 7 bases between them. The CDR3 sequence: CASSFSLQETQYF. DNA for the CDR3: TGTGCCAGCAGCTTCAGCCTTCAAGAGACCCAGTACTTC.

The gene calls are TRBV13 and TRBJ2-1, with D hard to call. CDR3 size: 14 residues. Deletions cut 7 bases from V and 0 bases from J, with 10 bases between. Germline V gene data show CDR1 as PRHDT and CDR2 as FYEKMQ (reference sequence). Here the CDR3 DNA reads TGTGCCAGCACCATCCGGAGCTCCTACAATGAGCAGTTCTTC. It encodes CASTIRSSYNEQFF.

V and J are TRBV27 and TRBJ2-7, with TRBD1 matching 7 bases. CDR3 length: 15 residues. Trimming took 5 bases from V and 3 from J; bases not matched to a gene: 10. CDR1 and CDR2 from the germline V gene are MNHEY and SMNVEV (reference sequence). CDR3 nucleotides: TGTGCCAGCAGTCGAAACAGGGGATGGGTCTACGAGCAGTACTTC. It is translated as CASSRNRGWVYEQYF.

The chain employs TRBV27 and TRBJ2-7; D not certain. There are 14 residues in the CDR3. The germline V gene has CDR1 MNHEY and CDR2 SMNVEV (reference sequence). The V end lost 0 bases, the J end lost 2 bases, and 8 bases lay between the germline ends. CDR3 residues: CASSLSMATYEQYF. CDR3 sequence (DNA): TGTGCCAGCAGTTTATCCATGGCCACCTACGAGCAGTACTTC.

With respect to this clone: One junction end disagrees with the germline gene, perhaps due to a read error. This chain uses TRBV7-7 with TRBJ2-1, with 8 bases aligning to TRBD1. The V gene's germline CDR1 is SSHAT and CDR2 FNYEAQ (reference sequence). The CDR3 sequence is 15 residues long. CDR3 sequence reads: CASSLDREGGNEQFF. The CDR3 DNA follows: TGTGCTAGCAGTTTGGACAGGGAAGGGGGCAATGAGCAGTTCTTC.

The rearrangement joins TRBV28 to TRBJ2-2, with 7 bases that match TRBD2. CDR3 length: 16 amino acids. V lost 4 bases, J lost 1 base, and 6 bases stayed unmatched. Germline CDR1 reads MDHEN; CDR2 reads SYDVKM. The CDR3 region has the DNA TGTGCCAGCAGTTCCGGACTAGAAGAGAACACCGGGGAGCTGTTTTTT. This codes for CASSSGLEENTGELFF.